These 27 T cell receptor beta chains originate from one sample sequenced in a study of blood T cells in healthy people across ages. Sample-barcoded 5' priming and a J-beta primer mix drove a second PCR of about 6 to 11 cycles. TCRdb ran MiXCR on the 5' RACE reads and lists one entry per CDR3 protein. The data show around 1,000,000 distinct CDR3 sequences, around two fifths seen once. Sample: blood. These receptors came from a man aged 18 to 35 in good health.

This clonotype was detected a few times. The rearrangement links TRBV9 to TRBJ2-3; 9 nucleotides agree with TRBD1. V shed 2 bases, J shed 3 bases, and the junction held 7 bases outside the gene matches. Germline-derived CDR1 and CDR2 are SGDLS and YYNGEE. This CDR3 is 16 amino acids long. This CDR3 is CASSVTGGLGTDTQYF. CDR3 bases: TGTGCCAGCAGCGTGACAGGGGGTCTAGGGACAGATACGCAGTATTTT.

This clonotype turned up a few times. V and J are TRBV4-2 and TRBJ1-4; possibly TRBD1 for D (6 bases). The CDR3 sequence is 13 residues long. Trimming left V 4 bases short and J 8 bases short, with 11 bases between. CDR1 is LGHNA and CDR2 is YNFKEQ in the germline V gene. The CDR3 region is CASSRLQGEKLFF. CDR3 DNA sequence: TGTGCCAGCAGCCGTTTACAGGGAGAAAAACTGTTTTTT.

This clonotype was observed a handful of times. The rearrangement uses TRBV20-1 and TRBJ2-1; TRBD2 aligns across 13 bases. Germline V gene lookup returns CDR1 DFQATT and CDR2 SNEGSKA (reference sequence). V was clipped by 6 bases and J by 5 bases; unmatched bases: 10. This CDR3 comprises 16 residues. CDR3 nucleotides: TGCAGTGCCCAAGGACTAGCGGGGGCCGACGACAATGAGCAGTTCTTC. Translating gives CSAQGLAGADDNEQFF.

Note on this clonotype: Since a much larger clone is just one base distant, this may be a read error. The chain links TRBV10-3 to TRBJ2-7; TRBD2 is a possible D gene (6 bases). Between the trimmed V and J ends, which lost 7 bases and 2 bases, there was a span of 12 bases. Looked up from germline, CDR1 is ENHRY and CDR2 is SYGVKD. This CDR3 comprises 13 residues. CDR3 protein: CAITPGEAYEQYF. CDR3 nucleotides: TGTGCCATCACACCGGGGGAGGCCTACGAGCAGTACTTC.

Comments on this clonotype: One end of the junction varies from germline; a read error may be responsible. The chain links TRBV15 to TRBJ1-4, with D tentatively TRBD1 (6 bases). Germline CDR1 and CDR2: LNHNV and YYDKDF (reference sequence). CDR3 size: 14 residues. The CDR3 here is CAASRGEQGVKLFF. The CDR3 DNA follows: TGTGCCGCCAGCAGGGGAGAACAGGGTGTGAAACTGTTTTTT. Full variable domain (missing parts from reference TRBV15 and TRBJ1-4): DAMVIQNPRYQVTQFGKPVTLSCSQTLNHNVMYWYQQKSSQAPKLLFHYYDKDFNNEADTPDNFQSRRPNTSFCFLDIRSPGLGDTAMYLCAASRGEQGVKLFFGSGTQLSVL.

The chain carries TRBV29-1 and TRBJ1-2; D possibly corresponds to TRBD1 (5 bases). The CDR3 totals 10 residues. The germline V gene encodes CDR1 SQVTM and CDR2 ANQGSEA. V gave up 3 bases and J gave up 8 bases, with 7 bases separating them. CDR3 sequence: CSVDGDGYTF. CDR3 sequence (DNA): TGCAGCGTTGACGGGGACGGCTACACCTTC.

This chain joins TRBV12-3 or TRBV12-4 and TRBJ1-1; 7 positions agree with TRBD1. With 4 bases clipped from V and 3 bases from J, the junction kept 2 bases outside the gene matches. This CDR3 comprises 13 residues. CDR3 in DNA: TGTGCCAGCAGTTCACAGGGGCACACTGAAGCTTTCTTT. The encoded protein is CASSSQGHTEAFF.

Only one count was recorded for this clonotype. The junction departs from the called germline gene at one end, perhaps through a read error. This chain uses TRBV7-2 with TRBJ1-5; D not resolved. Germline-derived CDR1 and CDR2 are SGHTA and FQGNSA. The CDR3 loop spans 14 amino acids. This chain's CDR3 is CASSPSNSDQPQHF. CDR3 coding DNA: TGTGCCAGCAGCCCCAGTAATAGCGATCAGCCCCAGCATTTT. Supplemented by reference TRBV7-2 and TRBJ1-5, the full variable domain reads GAGVSQSPSNKVTEKGKDVELRCDPISGHTALYWYRQSLGQGLEFLIYFQGNSAPDKSGLPSDRFSAERTGGSVSTLTIQRTQQEDSAVYLCASSPSNSDQPQHFGDGTRLSIL.

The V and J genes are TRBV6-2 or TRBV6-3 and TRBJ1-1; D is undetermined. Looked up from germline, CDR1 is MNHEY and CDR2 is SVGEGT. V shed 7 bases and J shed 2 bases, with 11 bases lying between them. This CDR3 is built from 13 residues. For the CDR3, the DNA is TGTGCCAGCAAGTTTTGGCTCAACACTGAAGCTTTCTTT. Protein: CASKFWLNTEAFF.

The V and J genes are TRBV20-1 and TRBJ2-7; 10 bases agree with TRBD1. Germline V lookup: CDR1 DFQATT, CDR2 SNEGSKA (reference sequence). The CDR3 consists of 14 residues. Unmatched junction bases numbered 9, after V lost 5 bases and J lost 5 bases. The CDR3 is CSAGPGTGVDEQYF. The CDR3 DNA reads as TGCAGTGCTGGTCCCGGGACAGGGGTCGACGAGCAGTACTTC.

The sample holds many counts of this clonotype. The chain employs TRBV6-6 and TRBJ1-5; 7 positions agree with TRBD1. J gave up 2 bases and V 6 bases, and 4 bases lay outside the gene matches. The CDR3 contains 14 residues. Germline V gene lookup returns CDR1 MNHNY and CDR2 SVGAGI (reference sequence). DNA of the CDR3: TGTGCCAGCAGCTCCGGACAGGGCAATCAGCCCCAGCATTTT. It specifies CASSSGQGNQPQHF.

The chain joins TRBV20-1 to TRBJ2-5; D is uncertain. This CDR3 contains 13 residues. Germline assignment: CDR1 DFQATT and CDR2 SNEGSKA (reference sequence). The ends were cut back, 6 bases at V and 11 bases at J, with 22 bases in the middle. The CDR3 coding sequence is TGCAGTGCGGACGGAAACTCCTACAATGAGCAGTACTTC. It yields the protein CSADGNSYNEQYF.

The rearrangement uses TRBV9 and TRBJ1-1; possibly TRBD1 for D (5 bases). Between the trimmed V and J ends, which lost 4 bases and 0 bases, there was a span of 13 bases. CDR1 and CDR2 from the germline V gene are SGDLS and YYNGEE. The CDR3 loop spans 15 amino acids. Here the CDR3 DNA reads TGTGCCAGCAGCCCGCAGGGCAGAATGAACACTGAAGCTTTCTTT. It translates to CASSPQGRMNTEAFF.

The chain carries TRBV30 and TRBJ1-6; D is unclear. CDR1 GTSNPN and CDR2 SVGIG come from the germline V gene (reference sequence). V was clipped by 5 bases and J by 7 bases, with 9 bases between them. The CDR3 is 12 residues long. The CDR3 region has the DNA TGTGCCTGGTGTCGGACCAATTCACCCCTCCACTTT. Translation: CAWCRTNSPLHF.

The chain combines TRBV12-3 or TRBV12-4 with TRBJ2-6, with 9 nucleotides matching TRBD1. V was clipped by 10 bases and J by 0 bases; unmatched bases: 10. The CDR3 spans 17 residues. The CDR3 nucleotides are TGTGCCACCCACAACAGGGGGCTGTACTCTGGGGCCAACGTCCTGACTTTC. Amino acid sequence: CATHNRGLYSGANVLTF.

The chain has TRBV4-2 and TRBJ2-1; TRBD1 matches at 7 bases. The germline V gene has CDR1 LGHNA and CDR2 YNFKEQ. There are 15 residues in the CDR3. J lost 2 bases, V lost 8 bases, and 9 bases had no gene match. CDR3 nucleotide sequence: TGTGCCAGCGCTATCGAGGGGGCTACCTACAATGAGCAGTTCTTC. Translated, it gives CASAIEGATYNEQFF.

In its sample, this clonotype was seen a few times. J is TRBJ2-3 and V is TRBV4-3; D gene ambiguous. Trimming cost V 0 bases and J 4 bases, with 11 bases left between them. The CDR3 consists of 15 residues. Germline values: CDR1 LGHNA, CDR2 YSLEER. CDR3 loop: CASSQEGSLADTQYF. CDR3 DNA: TGCGCCAGCAGCCAAGAAGGGTCGCTAGCAGATACGCAGTATTTT.

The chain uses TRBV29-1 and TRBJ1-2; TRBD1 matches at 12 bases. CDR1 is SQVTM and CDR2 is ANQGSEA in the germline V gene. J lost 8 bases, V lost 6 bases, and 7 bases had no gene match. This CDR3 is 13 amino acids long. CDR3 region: CSVRDRGLEGYTF. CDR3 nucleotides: TGCAGCGTACGGGACAGGGGGCTGGAAGGCTACACCTTC.

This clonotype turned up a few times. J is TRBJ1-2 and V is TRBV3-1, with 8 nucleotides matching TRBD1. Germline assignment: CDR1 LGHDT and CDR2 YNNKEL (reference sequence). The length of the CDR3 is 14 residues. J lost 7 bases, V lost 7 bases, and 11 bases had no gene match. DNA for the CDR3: TGTGCCAGCAATCTCAGGGGGCATTTCTCTGGCTACACCTTC. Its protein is CASNLRGHFSGYTF.

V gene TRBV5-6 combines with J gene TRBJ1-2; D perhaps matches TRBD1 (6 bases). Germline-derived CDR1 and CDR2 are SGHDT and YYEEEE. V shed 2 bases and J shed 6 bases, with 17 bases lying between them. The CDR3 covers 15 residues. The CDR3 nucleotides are TGTGCCAGCAGCTTAGGGACAAGGGCAGAGAATGGCTACACCTTC. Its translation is CASSLGTRAENGYTF.

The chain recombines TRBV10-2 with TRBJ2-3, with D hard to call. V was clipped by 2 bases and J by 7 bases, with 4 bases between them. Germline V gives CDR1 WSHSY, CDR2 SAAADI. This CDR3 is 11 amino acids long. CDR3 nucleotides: TGCGCCAGCAGTGAGAGCTATACGCAGTATTTT. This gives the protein CASSESYTQYF.

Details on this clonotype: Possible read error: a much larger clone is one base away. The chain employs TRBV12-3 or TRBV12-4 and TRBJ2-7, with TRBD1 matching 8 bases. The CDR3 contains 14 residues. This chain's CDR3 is CASSSGTGSYERYF. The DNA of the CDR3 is TGTGCCAGCAGTTCCGGGACAGGTAGCTACGAGCGGTACTTC.

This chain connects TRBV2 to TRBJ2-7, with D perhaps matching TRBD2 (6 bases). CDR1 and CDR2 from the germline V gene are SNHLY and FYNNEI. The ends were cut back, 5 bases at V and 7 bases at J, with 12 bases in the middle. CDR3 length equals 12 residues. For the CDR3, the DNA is TGTGCCAGCAGTTTACGGGACTGTGAGCAGTACTTC. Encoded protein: CASSLRDCEQYF.

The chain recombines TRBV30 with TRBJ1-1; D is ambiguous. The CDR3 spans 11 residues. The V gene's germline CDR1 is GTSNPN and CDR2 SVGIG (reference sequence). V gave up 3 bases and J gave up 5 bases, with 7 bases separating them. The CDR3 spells CAWRQKTEAFF. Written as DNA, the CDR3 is TGTGCCTGGAGGCAGAAGACTGAAGCTTTCTTT.

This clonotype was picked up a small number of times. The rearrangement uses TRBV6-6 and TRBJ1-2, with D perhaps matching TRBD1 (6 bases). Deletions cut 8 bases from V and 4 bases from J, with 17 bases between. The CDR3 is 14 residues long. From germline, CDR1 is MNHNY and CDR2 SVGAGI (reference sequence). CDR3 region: CASRTGGRGYGYTF. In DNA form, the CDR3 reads TGTGCCAGCCGGACCGGGGGGCGCGGCTATGGCTACACCTTC.

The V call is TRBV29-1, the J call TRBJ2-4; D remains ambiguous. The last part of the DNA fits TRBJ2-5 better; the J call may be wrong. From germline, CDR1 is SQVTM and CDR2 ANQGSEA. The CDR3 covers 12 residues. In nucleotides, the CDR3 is TGCAGCGTTGAGGCTTCGAGGGAGACCCAGTACTTC. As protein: CSVEASRETQYF.

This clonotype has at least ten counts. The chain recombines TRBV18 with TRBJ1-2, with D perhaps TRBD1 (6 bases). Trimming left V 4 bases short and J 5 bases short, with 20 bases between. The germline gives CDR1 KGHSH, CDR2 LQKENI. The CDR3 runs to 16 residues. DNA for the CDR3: TGTGCCAGCTCACTTATAGCTACGGACAGCCTGTATGGCTACACCTTC. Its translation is CASSLIATDSLYGYTF.